Below, 26 T cell receptor beta chains from the same sample are listed, as sequenced in a study of T-cell memory formation after mild COVID-19. TCRdb reprocessed the 5' RACE reads via MiXCR and lists one record per CDR3 protein. The data contain more than 350,000 distinct CDR3 sequences, about 15% of them seen just once; the ten biggest clones take up 20% to 25%. The sample was PBMCs or a T cell subset sorted from them (not recorded which). The receptor source for this set is a man between 18 and 29 years old who had mild COVID-19 (a few samples of this study predate the infection). Cell type and time point are not known.

The chain has TRBV7-2 and TRBJ2-3; possibly TRBD1 for D (6 bases). V gave up 1 base and J gave up 4 bases, with 12 bases separating them. This CDR3 has 15 amino acids. Germline CDR1 SGHTA, CDR2 FQGNSA. The CDR3 loop reads CASSLDGQSPDTQYF. CDR3 bases: TGTGCCAGCAGCTTAGACGGACAGTCCCCAGATACGCAGTATTTT.

The V call is TRBV5-5, the J call TRBJ2-3; 12 positions match TRBD2. The CDR3 has 14 residues. Looked up from germline, CDR1 is SGHKS and CDR2 is YYEKEE (reference sequence). V was pared by 7 bases and J by 4 bases, with 4 bases of the junction left unmatched. CDR3 in amino acids: CASLLAGGADTQYF. CDR3 DNA: TGTGCCAGCTTACTAGCGGGGGGAGCAGATACGCAGTATTTT.

This chain links TRBV6-2 or TRBV6-3 with TRBJ1-2; D is unclear. Germline CDR1 reads MNHEY; CDR2 reads SVGEGT. The V and J ends lost 8 bases and 4 bases respectively, with 17 bases between them. The CDR3 is made up of 14 amino acids. The CDR3 sequence: CASLPSAAFYGYTF. CDR3 coding DNA: TGTGCCAGCCTACCCAGCGCGGCCTTCTATGGCTACACCTTC.

In its sample, this clonotype was seen a few times. The chain employs TRBV7-2 and TRBJ2-5; no clear D. Germline CDR1 and CDR2: SGHTA and FQGNSA. Trimming removed 5 bases from V and 2 bases from J, with 18 bases in between. This CDR3 is built from 16 residues. The CDR3 bases are TGTGCCAGCAGCCTAGTACCAGGTGTATCTCAAGAGACCCAGTACTTC. This translates into CASSLVPGVSQETQYF.

Comments on this clonotype: The germline gene is not matched at one end of the junction; a read error may be the cause. The chain is built from TRBV7-2 and TRBJ2-1, with TRBD2 as a possible D gene (6 bases). Germline V lookup: CDR1 SGHTA, CDR2 FQGNSA. This CDR3 contains 12 residues. The CDR3 DNA reads TGTGCCAGCAGCCTAGCGAGCTATGAGCAGTTCTTC. Translation gives CASSLASYEQFF. Full variable domain (rest looked up from reference TRBV7-2 and TRBJ2-1): GAGVSQSPSNKVTEKGKDVELRCDPISGHTALYWYRQSLGQGLEFLIYFQGNSAPDKSGLPSDRFSAERTGGSVSTLTIQRTQQEDSAVYLCASSLASYEQFFGPGTRLTVL.

This chain links TRBV28 with TRBJ1-6, with D possibly matching TRBD1 (6 bases). The CDR3 is 13 amino acids. V gave up 7 bases and J gave up 9 bases, with 13 bases separating them. Looked up from germline, CDR1 is MDHEN and CDR2 is SYDVKM. The CDR3 DNA reads as TGTGCCAGCACCCTCGGGACAACTTCACCCCTCCACTTT. Residues: CASTLGTTSPLHF.

This clonotype was seen a few times. V and J are TRBV12-3 or TRBV12-4 and TRBJ2-3; D is tentatively TRBD1 or TRBD2 (5 bases each). The CDR3 sequence is 17 residues long. Trimming shortened V by 6 bases and J by 3 bases, and 22 bases separated the two germline ends. The CDR3 region is CASRTSRGAFFTDTQYF. CDR3 bases: TGTGCCAGCAGAACCTCGAGGGGCGCCTTCTTTACAGATACGCAGTATTTT.

This clonotype has a handful of counts. The genes are TRBV20-1 and TRBJ1-1; tentative D call: TRBD1 (5 bases). The germline V gene has CDR1 DFQATT and CDR2 SNEGSKA (reference sequence). Trimming removed 0 bases at V and 5 bases at J, with 10 bases between. CDR3 length: 13 residues. The CDR3 sequence is CSARDYRGTEAFF. The DNA of the CDR3 is TGCAGTGCTAGAGATTATCGGGGGACTGAAGCTTTCTTT.

This clonotype was observed a few times. The chain employs TRBV7-2 and TRBJ2-2, with TRBD2 identical over 8 bases. Per germline, CDR1 SGHTA and CDR2 FQGNSA. V lost 5 bases to trimming and J lost 1 base; unmatched junction nucleotides: 6. The CDR3 is 16 residues long. The CDR3 DNA reads as TGTGCCAGCAGCCCCATGGCGGGGGGGAACACCGGGGAGCTGTTTTTT. Its protein is CASSPMAGGNTGELFF. The variable domain in full, with the rest retrieved from reference TRBV7-2 and TRBJ2-2, is GAGVSQSPSNKVTEKGKDVELRCDPISGHTALYWYRQSLGQGLEFLIYFQGNSAPDKSGLPSDRFSAERTGGSVSTLTIQRTQQEDSAVYLCASSPMAGGNTGELFFGEGSRLTVL.

In this sample, this clonotype turned up many times. V gene TRBV7-8 combines with J gene TRBJ2-5; D ambiguous. The germline V gene encodes CDR1 SGHVS and CDR2 FQNEAQ. Trimming cost V 5 bases and J 5 bases, with 9 bases left between them. This CDR3 is built from 12 residues. The CDR3 spells CASSPNPETQYF. CDR3 sequence (DNA): TGTGCCAGCAGCCCAAATCCGGAGACCCAGTACTTC.

The gene calls are TRBV20-1 and TRBJ1-4; no clear D gene. The CDR3 is 15 amino acids. Germline V lookup: CDR1 DFQATT, CDR2 SNEGSKA (reference sequence). V was cut by 0 bases and J by 0 bases, with 8 bases left in between. In DNA, the CDR3 is TGCAGTGCTAGAGAGGGCAGTGCAACTAATGAAAAACTGTTTTTT. As protein: CSAREGSATNEKLFF.

Only a few counts were recorded for this clonotype. The chain couples TRBV6-5 to TRBJ2-6, with 7 positions matching TRBD1. This CDR3 has 18 amino acids. With 6 bases clipped from V and 2 bases from J, the junction kept 13 bases outside the gene matches. Germline V gene lookup returns CDR1 MNHEY and CDR2 SVGAGI. The CDR3 nucleotides read TGTGCCAGCAGCTCACTCGGGACAGCACCTCCTGGGGCCAACGTCCTGACTTTC. It codes for CASSSLGTAPPGANVLTF.

The rearrangement uses TRBV18 and TRBJ2-7, with a weak D call TRBD1 (6 bases). Trimming took off 0 bases at V and 6 bases at J, with 9 bases between the two ends. There are 13 residues in the CDR3. Germline V CDR1 and CDR2: KGHSH, LQKENI. The CDR3 here is CASSPPGAIEQYF. The DNA for the CDR3 is TGTGCCAGCTCACCACCGGGGGCTATCGAGCAGTACTTC.

The rearrangement links TRBV5-5 to TRBJ1-6; 8 bases agree with TRBD1. Germline V gives CDR1 SGHKS, CDR2 YYEKEE (reference sequence). This CDR3 has 18 amino acids. The V and J ends lost 4 bases and 8 bases, in that order; junction bases with no gene match: 17. The chain's CDR3 is CASSEGLQGVTGDSPLHF. In nucleotides, the CDR3 is TGTGCCAGCAGCGAGGGTTTACAGGGGGTTACGGGGGATTCACCCCTCCACTTT.

In this sample, this clonotype turned up many times. The chain joins TRBV7-2 to TRBJ2-7, with TRBD2 matching over 9 bases. The CDR3 has 16 amino acids. The junction had 9 bases not matched to a gene; V was cut back by 1 base and J by 5 bases. Germline assignment: CDR1 SGHTA and CDR2 FQGNSA. This CDR3 reads CASSLEGGGAGHEQYV. Written as DNA, the CDR3 is TGTGCCAGCAGCTTAGAAGGCGGGGGGGCCGGTCACGAGCAGTACGTC.

The J gene is TRBJ1-1, the V gene TRBV20-1; D not resolved. The germline gives CDR1 DFQATT, CDR2 SNEGSKA (reference sequence). Trimming took 2 bases from V and 1 from J, leaving 5 bases between them. The CDR3 is 12 amino acids. The CDR3 sequence is CSARQANTEAFF. The CDR3 nucleotides read TGCAGTGCTAGACAGGCGAACACTGAAGCTTTCTTT.

The gene calls are TRBV20-1 and TRBJ2-1; 7 bases align to TRBD2. CDR1 DFQATT and CDR2 SNEGSKA come from the germline V gene (reference sequence). The V and J ends lost 6 bases and 1 base, in that order; junction bases with no gene match: 6. CDR3 length: 14 amino acids. This CDR3 reads CSAPGGQSYNEQFF. CDR3 DNA: TGCAGTGCCCCGGGGGGTCAATCCTACAATGAGCAGTTCTTC.

This clonotype occurred many times. V gene TRBV7-2 combines with J gene TRBJ2-3; 7 bases line up with TRBD2. The V gene end was trimmed by 5 bases and the J gene end by 2 bases; junction bases not matched to a gene: 4. Germline-derived CDR1 and CDR2 are SGHTA and FQGNSA. CDR3 length: 14 residues. The CDR3, as DNA: TGTGCCAGCAGCCGGGACTATTACACAGATACGCAGTATTTT. It yields the protein CASSRDYYTDTQYF.

The chain links TRBV5-1 to TRBJ1-4, with D unresolved. The CDR3 contains 14 residues. CDR1 and CDR2 from the germline V gene are SGHRS and YFSETQ. V shed 3 bases and J shed 8 bases, with 14 bases lying between them. Here the CDR3 reads CASSSDTTREKLFF. The CDR3 DNA is TGCGCCAGCAGCTCCGACACTACACGAGAAAAACTGTTTTTT.

This clonotype was detected only a few times. The V gene is TRBV20-1, the J gene TRBJ2-5; unclear D gene. Germline values: CDR1 DFQATT, CDR2 SNEGSKA (reference sequence). The V gene lost 3 bases and the J gene lost 1 base, with 15 bases spanning the gap. This CDR3 spans 15 amino acids. The CDR3, as DNA: TGCAGTGCTAGTCTTCATTCTGGCCTCCAAGAGACCCAGTACTTC. This encodes CSASLHSGLQETQYF.

This chain joins TRBV10-3 and TRBJ1-5; the match to TRBD1 covers 7 bases. Germline values: CDR1 ENHRY, CDR2 SYGVKD. The CDR3 length is 15 residues. V was clipped by 4 bases and J by 8 bases; unmatched bases: 11. This chain's CDR3 is CAISGGTDLGEPQHF. For the CDR3, the DNA is TGTGCCATCAGTGGGGGGACAGACCTTGGCGAGCCCCAGCATTTT.

This clonotype was seen only a few times. This chain uses TRBV27 with TRBJ2-1; the D gene is possibly TRBD1 (8 bases). Trimming cost V 6 bases and J 3 bases, with 12 bases left between them. The CDR3 covers 14 residues. Germline V gives CDR1 MNHEY, CDR2 SMNVEV (reference sequence). This CDR3 is CASRQGGIYNEQFF. The DNA of the CDR3 is TGTGCCAGCAGACAGGGGGGGATCTACAATGAGCAGTTCTTC.

This clonotype occurred a few times. The V gene is TRBV6-4, the J gene TRBJ2-3; D gene unclear. This CDR3 region has 13 residues. V was cut by 5 bases and J by 6 bases, with 12 bases left in between. Germline CDR1 is MRHNA and CDR2 is SNTAGT. The CDR3 DNA is TGTGCCAGCAGTCGCTACCGTGGGGATACGCAGTATTTT. It specifies CASSRYRGDTQYF.

This clonotype showed up just a few times. CDR3 region: CASSQGKRPQHF. DNA of the CDR3: TGTGCCAGCAGCCAAGGAAAGCGGCCCCAGCATTTT. This sequence joins TRBV7-9 and TRBJ1-5; D unresolved. There are 12 residues in the CDR3. Germline lookup yields CDR1 SEHNR and CDR2 FQNEAQ (reference sequence). Trimming shortened V by 5 bases and J by 9 bases, and 11 bases separated the two germline ends.

The rearrangement uses TRBV4-3 and TRBJ2-5; possibly TRBD1 or TRBD2 for D (5 bases each). Trimming stripped 0 bases from V and 4 bases from J, with 12 bases between. The length of the CDR3 is 15 residues. CDR1 is LGHNA and CDR2 is YSLEER in the germline V gene. The CDR3 coding sequence is TGCGCCAGCAGCCAAGACTCCCGGGGCAGAGAGACCCAGTACTTC. It specifies CASSQDSRGRETQYF.

This clonotype showed up just a few times. The CDR3 protein is CASSDGHYETQYF. CDR3 in DNA: TGCGCCAGCAGCGACGGGCATTACGAGACCCAGTACTTC. This chain links TRBV5-1 with TRBJ2-5; D unclear. Germline values: CDR1 SGHRS, CDR2 YFSETQ. The V end was cut by 4 bases, the J end by 5 bases, with 12 bases between. The CDR3 sequence is 13 residues long.